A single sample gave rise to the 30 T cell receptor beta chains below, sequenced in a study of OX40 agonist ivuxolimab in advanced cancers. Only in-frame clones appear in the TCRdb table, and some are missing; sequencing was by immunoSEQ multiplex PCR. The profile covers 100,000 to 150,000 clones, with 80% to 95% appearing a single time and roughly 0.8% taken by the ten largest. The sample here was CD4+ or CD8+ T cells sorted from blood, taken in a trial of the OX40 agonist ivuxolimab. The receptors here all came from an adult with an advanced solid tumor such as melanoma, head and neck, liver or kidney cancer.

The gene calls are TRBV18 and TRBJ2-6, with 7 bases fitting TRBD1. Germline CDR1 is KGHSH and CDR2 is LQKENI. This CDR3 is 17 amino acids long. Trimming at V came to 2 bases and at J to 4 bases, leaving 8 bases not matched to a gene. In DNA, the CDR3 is TGTGCCAGCTCACCATTCACAGGGGTGGAGGGGGCCAACGTCCTGACTTTC. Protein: CASSPFTGVEGANVLTF.

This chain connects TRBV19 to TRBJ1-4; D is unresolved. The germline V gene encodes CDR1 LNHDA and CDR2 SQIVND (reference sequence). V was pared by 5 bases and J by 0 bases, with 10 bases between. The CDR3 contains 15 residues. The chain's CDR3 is CASSFSQSTNEKLFF. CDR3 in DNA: TGTGCCAGTAGTTTTAGCCAATCAACTAATGAAAAACTGTTTTTT.

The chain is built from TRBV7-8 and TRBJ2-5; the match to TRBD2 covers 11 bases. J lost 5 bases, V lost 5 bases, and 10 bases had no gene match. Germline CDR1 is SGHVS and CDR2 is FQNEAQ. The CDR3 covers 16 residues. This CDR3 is CASSLRLAGGGETQYF. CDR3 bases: TGTGCCAGCAGCCTTCGGCTAGCGGGAGGTGGGGAGACCCAGTACTTC.

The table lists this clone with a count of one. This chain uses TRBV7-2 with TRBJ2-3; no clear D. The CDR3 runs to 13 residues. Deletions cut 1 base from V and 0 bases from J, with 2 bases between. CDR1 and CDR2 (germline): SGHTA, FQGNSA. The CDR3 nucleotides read TGTGCCAGCAGCTTAGAGAGCACAGATACGCAGTATTTT. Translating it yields CASSLESTDTQYF.

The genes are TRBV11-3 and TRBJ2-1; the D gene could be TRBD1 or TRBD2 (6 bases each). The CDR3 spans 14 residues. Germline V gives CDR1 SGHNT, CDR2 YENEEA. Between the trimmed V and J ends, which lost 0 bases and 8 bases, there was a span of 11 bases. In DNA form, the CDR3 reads TGTGCCAGCAGCTTAGATATCGGGGGCGATGAGCAGTTCTTC. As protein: CASSLDIGGDEQFF. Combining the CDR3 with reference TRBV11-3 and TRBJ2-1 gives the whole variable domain EAGVVQSPRYKIIEKKQPVAFWCNPISGHNTLYWYLQNLGQGPELLIRYENEEAVDDSQLPKDRFSAERLKGVDSTLKIQPAELGDSAVYLCASSLDIGGDEQFFGPGTRLTVL.

CDR3 sequence (DNA): TGTGCCAGCACTCGTGTCAGCACAGATACGCAGTATTTT. Its protein product is CASTRVSTDTQYF. This chain links TRBV28 with TRBJ2-3; no definite D call. V lost 7 bases and J lost 0, with 8 bases in between. The CDR3 is 13 amino acids. The germline gives CDR1 MDHEN, CDR2 SYDVKM.

CDR3 nucleotides: TGTGCCAGCAGCTCGGGACAGGGGGCCGCCGGGGAGCTGTTTTTT. Residues: CASSSGQGAAGELFF. V and J are TRBV7-3 and TRBJ2-2, with 12 bases that match TRBD1. This CDR3 has 15 residues. V lost 4 bases and J lost 6; bases outside the gene matches: 3. CDR1 is SGHTA, CDR2 FQGTGA, per germline.

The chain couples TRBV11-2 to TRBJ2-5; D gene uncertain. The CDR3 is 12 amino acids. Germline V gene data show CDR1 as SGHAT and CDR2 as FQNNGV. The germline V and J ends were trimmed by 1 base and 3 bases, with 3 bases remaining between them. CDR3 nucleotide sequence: TGTGCCAGCAGCTTAGTTGAAGAGACCCAGTACTTC. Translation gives CASSLVEETQYF.

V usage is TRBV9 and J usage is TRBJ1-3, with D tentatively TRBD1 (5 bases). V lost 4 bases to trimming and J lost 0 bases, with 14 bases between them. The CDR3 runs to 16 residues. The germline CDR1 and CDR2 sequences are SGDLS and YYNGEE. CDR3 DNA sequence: TGTGCCAGCAGCCCTCCGGGACTCAGCTCTGGAAACACCATATATTTT. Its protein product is CASSPPGLSSGNTIYF.

DNA for the CDR3: TGTGCCAGCACCGAGGGTCGGATAGCGGGAGGGATGAATGAGCAGTTCTTC. Translated, it gives CASTEGRIAGGMNEQFF. This chain uses TRBV2 with TRBJ2-1; 11 positions agree with TRBD2. J was trimmed by 7 bases and V by 7 bases; bases with no gene match: 15. CDR3 length equals 17 residues. Germline V gene lookup returns CDR1 SNHLY and CDR2 FYNNEI.

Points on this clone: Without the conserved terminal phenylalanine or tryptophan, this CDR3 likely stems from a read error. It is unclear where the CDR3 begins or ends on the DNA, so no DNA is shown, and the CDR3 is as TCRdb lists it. The CDR3 sequence is CASIRRVVGGD. J is TRBJ2-7 and V is TRBV5-1; TRBD2, the D gene given by the table, was not confirmed from the DNA. Germline assignment: CDR1 SGHRS and CDR2 YFSETQ. The CDR3 has 11 amino acids, counting both end residues.

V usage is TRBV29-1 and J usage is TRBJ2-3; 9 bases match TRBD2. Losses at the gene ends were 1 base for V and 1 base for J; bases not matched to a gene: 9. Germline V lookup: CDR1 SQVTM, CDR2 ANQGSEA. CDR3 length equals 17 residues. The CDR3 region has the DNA TGCAGCGTTGAAGGAGGGTGGCGGGAGGGCCGCACAGATACGCAGTATTTT. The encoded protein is CSVEGGWREGRTDTQYF.

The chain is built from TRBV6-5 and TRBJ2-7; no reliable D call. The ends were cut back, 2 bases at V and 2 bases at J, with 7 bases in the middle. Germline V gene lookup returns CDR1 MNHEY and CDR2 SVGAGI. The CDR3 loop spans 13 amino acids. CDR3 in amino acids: CASSYPQAYEQYF. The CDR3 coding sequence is TGTGCCAGCAGTTACCCCCAAGCCTACGAGCAGTACTTC.

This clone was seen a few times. The DNA for the CDR3 is TGTGCCAGCAGCTTGCTTCGAGGGAGTTCAGGCACAGATACGCAGTATTTT. Translating gives CASSLLRGSSGTDTQYF. This sequence joins TRBV5-4 and TRBJ2-3; TRBD2 is a possible D gene (5 bases). Germline CDR1 is SGHNT and CDR2 is YYREEE (reference sequence). The CDR3 runs 17 residues. The V end lost 1 base, the J end lost 1 base, and 16 bases lay between the germline ends.

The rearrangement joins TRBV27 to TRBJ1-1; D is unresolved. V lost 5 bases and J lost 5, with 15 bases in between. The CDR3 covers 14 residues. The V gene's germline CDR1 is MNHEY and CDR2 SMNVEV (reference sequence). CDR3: CASSRSARGTEAFF. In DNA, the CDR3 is TGTGCCAGCAGTCGATCGGCACGGGGAACTGAAGCTTTCTTT.

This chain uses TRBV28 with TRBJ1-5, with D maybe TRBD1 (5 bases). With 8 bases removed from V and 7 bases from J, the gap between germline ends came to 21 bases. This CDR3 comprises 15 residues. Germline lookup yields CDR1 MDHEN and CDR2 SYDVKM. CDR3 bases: TGTGCCAGCGAAACCTACGGGGCTCGATTGCAGCCCCAGCATTTT. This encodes CASETYGARLQPQHF.

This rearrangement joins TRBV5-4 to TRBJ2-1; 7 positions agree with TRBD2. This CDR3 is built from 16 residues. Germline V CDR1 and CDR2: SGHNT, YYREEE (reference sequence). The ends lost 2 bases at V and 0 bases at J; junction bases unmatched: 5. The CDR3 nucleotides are TGTGCCAGCAGCTTAGGCGGGGGAAGCTCCTACAATGAGCAGTTCTTC. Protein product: CASSLGGGSSYNEQFF.

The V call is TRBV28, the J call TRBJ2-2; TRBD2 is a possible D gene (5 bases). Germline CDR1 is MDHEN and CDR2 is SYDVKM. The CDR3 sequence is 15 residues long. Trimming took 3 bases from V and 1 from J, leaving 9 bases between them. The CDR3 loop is CASSLSGMNTGELFF. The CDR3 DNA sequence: TGTGCCAGCAGTTTGTCCGGGATGAACACCGGGGAGCTGTTTTTT.

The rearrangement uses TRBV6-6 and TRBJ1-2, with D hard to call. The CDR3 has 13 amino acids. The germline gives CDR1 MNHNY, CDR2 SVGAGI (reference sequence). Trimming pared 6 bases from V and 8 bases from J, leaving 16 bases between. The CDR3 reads CASRLALELGYTF. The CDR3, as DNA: TGTGCCAGCAGACTCGCTCTGGAGTTGGGCTACACCTTC.

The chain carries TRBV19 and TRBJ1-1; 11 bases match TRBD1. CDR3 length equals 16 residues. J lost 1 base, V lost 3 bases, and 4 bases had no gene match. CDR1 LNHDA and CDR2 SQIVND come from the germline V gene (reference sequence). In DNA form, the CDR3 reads TGTGCCAGTAGTATCAGGACAGGGGGCGGGAACACTGAAGCTTTCTTT. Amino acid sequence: CASSIRTGGGNTEAFF. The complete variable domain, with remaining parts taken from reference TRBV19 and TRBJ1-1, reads DGGITQSPKYLFRKEGQNVTLSCEQNLNHDAMYWYRQDPGQGLRLIYYSQIVNDFQKGDIAEGYSVSREKKESFPLTVTSAQKNPTAFYLCASSIRTGGGNTEAFFGQGTRLTVV.

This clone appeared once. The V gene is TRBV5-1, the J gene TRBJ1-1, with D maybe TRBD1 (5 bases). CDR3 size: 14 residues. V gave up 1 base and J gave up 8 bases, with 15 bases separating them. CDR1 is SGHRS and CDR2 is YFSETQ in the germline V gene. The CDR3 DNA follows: TGCGCCAGCAGCTTGCAACAGGAGCTAACCGAAGCTTTCTTT. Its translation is CASSLQQELTEAFF.

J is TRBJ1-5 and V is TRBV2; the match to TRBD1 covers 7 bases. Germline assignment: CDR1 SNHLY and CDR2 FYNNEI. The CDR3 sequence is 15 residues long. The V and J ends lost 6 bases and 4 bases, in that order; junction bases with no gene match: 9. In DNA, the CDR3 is TGTGCCAGCAGGGAGGGGGACAGTGGAAATCAGCCCCAGCATTTT. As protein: CASREGDSGNQPQHF.

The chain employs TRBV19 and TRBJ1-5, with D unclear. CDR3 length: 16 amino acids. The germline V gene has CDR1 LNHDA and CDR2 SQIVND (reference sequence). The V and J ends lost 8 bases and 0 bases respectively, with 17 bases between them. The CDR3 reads CASRAAHRISNQPQHF. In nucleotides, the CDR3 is TGTGCCAGTCGGGCAGCTCATAGGATTAGCAATCAGCCCCAGCATTTT.

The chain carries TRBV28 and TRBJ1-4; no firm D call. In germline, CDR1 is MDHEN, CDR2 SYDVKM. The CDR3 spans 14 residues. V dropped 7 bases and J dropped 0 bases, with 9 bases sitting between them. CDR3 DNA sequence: TGTGCCAGCATGCGGGTTGCAACTAATGAAAAACTGTTTTTT. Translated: CASMRVATNEKLFF. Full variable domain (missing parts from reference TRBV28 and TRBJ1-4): DVKVTQSSRYLVKRTGEKVFLECVQDMDHENMFWYRQDPGLGLRLIYFSYDVKMKEKGDIPEGYSVSREKKERFSLILESASTNQTSMYLCASMRVATNEKLFFGSGTQLSVL.

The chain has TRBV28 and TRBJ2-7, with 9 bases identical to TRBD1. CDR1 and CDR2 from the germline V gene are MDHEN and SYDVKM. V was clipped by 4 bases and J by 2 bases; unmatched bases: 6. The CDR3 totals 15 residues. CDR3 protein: CASSSGTGYTYEQYF. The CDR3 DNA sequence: TGTGCCAGCAGTTCCGGGACAGGGTATACCTACGAGCAGTACTTC.

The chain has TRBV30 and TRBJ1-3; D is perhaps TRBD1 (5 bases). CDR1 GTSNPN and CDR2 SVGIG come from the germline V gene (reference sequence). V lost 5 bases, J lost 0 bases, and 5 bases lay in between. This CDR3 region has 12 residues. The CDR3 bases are TGTGCCTGGGACAGCTCTGGAAACACCATATATTTT. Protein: CAWDSSGNTIYF.

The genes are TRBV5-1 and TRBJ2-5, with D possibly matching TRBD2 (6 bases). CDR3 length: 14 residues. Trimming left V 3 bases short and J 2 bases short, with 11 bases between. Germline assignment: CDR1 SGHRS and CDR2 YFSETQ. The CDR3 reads CASSYSRGQETQYF. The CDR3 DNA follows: TGCGCCAGCAGCTATTCCCGGGGGCAAGAGACCCAGTACTTC.

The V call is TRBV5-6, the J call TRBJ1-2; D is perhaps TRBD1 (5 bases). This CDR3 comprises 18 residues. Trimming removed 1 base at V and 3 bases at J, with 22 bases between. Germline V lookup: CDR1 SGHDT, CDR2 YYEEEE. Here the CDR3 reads CASSLSGTSLETYYGYTF. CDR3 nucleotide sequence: TGTGCCAGCAGCTTGTCCGGGACGTCACTTGAAACCTACTATGGCTACACCTTC.

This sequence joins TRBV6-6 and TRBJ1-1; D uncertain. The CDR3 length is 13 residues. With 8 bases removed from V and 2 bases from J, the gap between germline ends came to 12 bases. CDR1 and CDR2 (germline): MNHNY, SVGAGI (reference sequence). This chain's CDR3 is CASSRWSNTEAFF. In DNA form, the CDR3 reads TGTGCCAGCTCGCGGTGGAGTAACACTGAAGCTTTCTTT.

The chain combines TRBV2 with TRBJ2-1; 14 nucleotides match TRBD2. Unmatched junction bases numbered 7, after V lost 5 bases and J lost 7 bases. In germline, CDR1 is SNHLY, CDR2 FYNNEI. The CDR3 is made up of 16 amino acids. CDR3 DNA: TGTGCCAGCAGTTGGGGACTAGCGGGAGCGGGTAATGAGCAGTTCTTC. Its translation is CASSWGLAGAGNEQFF. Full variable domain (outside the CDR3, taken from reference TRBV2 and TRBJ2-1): EPEVTQTPSHQVTQMGQEVILRCVPISNHLYFYWYRQILGQKVEFLVSFYNNEISEKSEIFDDQFSVERPDGSNFTLKIRSTKLEDSAMYFCASSWGLAGAGNEQFFGPGTRLTVL.